The 17 T cell receptor beta chains below all came from one sample that was sequenced in a study of shared clonotypes between healthy human individuals. Naive CD8 cells lacked CD45RO, underwent positive selection for CCR7 and left out terminally differentiated effector memory CD45RA+ cells. Measured with immunoSEQ multiplex PCR; TCRdb has only the in-frame clones, and not every one. The sample has 650,000 to 800,000 clones; around 92% are singletons. Sample: naive CD8+ T cells sorted from blood. The receptors derive from a man younger than 40 in good health.

The chain couples TRBV30 to TRBJ2-2; tentatively, D is TRBD1 (5 bases). Germline CDR1 and CDR2: GTSNPN and SVGIG (reference sequence). The V and J ends lost 2 bases and 4 bases respectively, with 17 bases between them. This CDR3 spans 16 amino acids. CDR3 sequence reads: CAWSPGPTFATGELFF. The CDR3 DNA reads as TGTGCCTGGAGTCCAGGGCCAACGTTTGCCACCGGGGAGCTGTTTTTT.

J is TRBJ1-5 and V is TRBV28, with TRBD1 as a possible D gene (6 bases). Between the trimmed V and J ends, which lost 6 bases and 1 base, there was a span of 10 bases. From germline, CDR1 is MDHEN and CDR2 SYDVKM. The CDR3 is 14 residues long. The CDR3 region is CASRVGGSNQPQHF. In nucleotides, the CDR3 is TGTGCCAGCAGGGTAGGGGGGAGCAATCAGCCCCAGCATTTT.

The chain is built from TRBV7-9 and TRBJ2-4; D uncertain. Germline CDR1 and CDR2: SEHNR and FQNEAQ (reference sequence). The germline V and J ends were trimmed by 1 base and 2 bases, with 15 bases remaining between them. CDR3 length: 17 residues. The CDR3 coding sequence is TGTGCCAGCAGCTTAGTTTCCCTTGAAGGGACCAAAAACATTCAGTACTTC. It is translated as CASSLVSLEGTKNIQYF.

This chain uses TRBV27 with TRBJ2-5, with 7 bases fitting TRBD1. This CDR3 has 15 amino acids. Germline CDR1 and CDR2: MNHEY and SMNVEV (reference sequence). V lost 6 bases to trimming and J lost 5 bases; unmatched junction nucleotides: 12. The CDR3, as DNA: TGTGCCAGCAGGCAAACAGGGGTAGAGGGGGAGACCCAGTACTTC. Its translation: CASRQTGVEGETQYF.

The rearrangement joins TRBV6-5 to TRBJ2-7; 10 bases fit TRBD2. There are 14 residues in the CDR3. Germline lookup yields CDR1 MNHEY and CDR2 SVGAGI. Losses at the gene ends were 4 bases for V and 3 bases for J; bases not matched to a gene: 3. CDR3 bases: TGTGCCAGCAGTTTTGGACTAGCGGACTACGAGCAGTACTTC. Protein sequence: CASSFGLADYEQYF.

This clone has only one observation. The rearrangement uses TRBV2 and TRBJ1-1; D unclear. This CDR3 has 10 amino acids. CDR1 and CDR2 (germline): SNHLY, FYNNEI. Trimming removed 5 bases at V and 8 bases at J, with 6 bases between. The DNA for the CDR3 is TGTGCCAGCAGTCTGGGGGAAGCTTTCTTT. It specifies CASSLGEAFF.

On this clone: The sample contains more than one DNA sequence encoding this CDR3. The rearrangement links TRBV9 to TRBJ2-7; 11 nucleotides align to TRBD2. The CDR3 has 15 residues. V was clipped by 0 bases and J by 3 bases; unmatched bases: 2. Germline CDR1 and CDR2: SGDLS and YYNGEE. The CDR3 is CASSVGTSGSYEQYF. As DNA, the CDR3 is TGTGCCAGCAGCGTAGGTACTAGCGGGAGCTACGAGCAGTACTTC.

The rearrangement links TRBV6-5 to TRBJ1-1; D gene unclear. From germline, CDR1 is MNHEY and CDR2 SVGAGI. The CDR3 loop spans 14 amino acids. V lost 0 bases and J lost 1, with 6 bases in between. CDR3 amino acids: CASSYSPGNTEAFF. As DNA, the CDR3 is TGTGCCAGCAGTTACTCGCCAGGGAACACTGAAGCTTTCTTT.

V usage is TRBV5-4 and J usage is TRBJ1-2; D ambiguous. This CDR3 has 13 amino acids. V dropped 2 bases and J dropped 3 bases, with 8 bases sitting between them. Germline CDR1 reads SGHNT; CDR2 reads YYREEE (reference sequence). CDR3 nucleotide sequence: TGTGCCAGCAGCTTACTTCGGGACTATGGCTACACCTTC. Amino acids: CASSLLRDYGYTF.

This clone has a handful of counts. The V call is TRBV19, the J call TRBJ2-4; a weak D match, TRBD2 (6 bases). This CDR3 has 14 residues. Germline-derived CDR1 and CDR2 are LNHDA and SQIVND (reference sequence). Trimming stripped 1 base from V and 11 bases from J, with 15 bases between. CDR3 bases: TGTGCCAGTAGTATAGGAACCGGGGGAGACGTTCAGTACTTC. Translated, it gives CASSIGTGGDVQYF.

The chain is built from TRBV27 and TRBJ2-7, with TRBD2 as a possible D gene (6 bases). The V and J ends lost 7 bases and 4 bases respectively, with 17 bases between them. Per the germline V gene, CDR1 is MNHEY and CDR2 is SMNVEV (reference sequence). The length of the CDR3 is 14 residues. In nucleotides, the CDR3 is TGTGCCAGCACCAGTAGGAGGGAGGCTTACGAGCAGTACTTC. Residues: CASTSRREAYEQYF.

This rearrangement joins TRBV7-2 to TRBJ2-7; TRBD1 matches at 7 bases. Germline assignment: CDR1 SGHTA and CDR2 FQGNSA. This CDR3 is 16 amino acids long. V shed 5 bases and J 1 base; nucleotides not matched to a gene: 11. CDR3 bases: TGTGCCAGCAGCGCTACTTCGAAGACAGGGTCCTACGAGCAGTACTTC. This encodes CASSATSKTGSYEQYF.

This clone was counted once. The chain is built from TRBV27 and TRBJ2-7; 9 nucleotides match TRBD1. V lost 3 bases to trimming and J lost 4 bases; unmatched junction nucleotides: 7. Per germline, CDR1 MNHEY and CDR2 SMNVEV (reference sequence). This CDR3 has 15 residues. The CDR3 is CASSFGTGRAYEQYF. The CDR3, as DNA: TGTGCCAGCAGTTTTGGGACAGGGAGAGCATACGAGCAGTACTTC.

V usage is TRBV7-3 and J usage is TRBJ2-2; no reliable D call. Germline V CDR1 and CDR2: SGHTA, FQGTGA. The CDR3 is 12 amino acids. The CDR3 coding sequence is TGTAGTACAAACCGGGACACCGGGGAGCTGTTTTTT. Translating gives CSTNRDTGELFF.

The V call is TRBV5-5, the J call TRBJ2-1, with TRBD1 matching 8 bases. After removal of 4 bases from V and 0 bases from J, the junction contained 9 bases not matched to a gene. Germline V gene lookup returns CDR1 SGHKS and CDR2 YYEKEE (reference sequence). The CDR3 consists of 17 residues. CDR3 in DNA: TGTGCCAGCAGCGGATACCTGGGACAGGACTCCTACAATGAGCAGTTCTTC. Protein: CASSGYLGQDSYNEQFF.

V and J are TRBV10-3 and TRBJ2-1, with TRBD1 identical over 8 bases. The CDR3 is made up of 14 amino acids. The ends lost 7 bases at V and 3 bases at J; junction bases unmatched: 5. Germline CDR1 and CDR2: ENHRY and SYGVKD. CDR3 protein: CAITPDRGYNEQFF. The CDR3 DNA follows: TGTGCCATCACCCCAGACAGGGGCTACAATGAGCAGTTCTTC.

The V gene is TRBV11-1, the J gene TRBJ2-7; D gene uncertain. Germline assignment: CDR1 SGHAT and CDR2 FQDESV (reference sequence). V was cut by 5 bases and J by 3 bases, with 5 bases left in between. The CDR3 contains 11 residues. CDR3 nucleotide sequence: TGTGCCAGCAGCCACAGCTACGAGCAGTACTTC. Translated: CASSHSYEQYF.